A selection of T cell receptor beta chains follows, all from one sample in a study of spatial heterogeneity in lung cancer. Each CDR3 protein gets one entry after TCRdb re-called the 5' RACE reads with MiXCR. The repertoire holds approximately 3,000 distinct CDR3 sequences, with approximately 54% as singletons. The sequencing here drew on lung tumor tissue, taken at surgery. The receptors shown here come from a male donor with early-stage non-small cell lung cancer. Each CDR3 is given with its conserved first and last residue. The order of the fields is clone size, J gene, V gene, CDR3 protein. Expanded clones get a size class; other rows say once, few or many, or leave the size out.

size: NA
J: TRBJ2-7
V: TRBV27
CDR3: CASRRTGDEQYF

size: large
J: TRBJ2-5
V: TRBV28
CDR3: CASSSPPGGQGYQETQYF

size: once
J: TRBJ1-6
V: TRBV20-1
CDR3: CSAREAGKSPLHF

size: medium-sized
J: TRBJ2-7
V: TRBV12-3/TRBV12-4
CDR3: CASSPGLNVKQYF

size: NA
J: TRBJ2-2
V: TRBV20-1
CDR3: CSASGHTGELFF

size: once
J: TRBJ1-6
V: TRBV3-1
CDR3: CASSQDPAGVNSPLHF

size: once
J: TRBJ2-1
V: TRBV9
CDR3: CASSSRLAGGFGQFF

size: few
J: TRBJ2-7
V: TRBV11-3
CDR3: CASSLGQGPHYEQYF

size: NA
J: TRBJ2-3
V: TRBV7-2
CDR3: CASKDWDYTDTQYF

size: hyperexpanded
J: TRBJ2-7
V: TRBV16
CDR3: CASSPDRGYEQYF

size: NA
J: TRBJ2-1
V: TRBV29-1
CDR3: CSVEESNFIEQFF

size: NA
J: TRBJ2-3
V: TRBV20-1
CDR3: CSARDPPTQYF

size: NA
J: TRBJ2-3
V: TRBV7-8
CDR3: CASSLEPSGVIDTQYF

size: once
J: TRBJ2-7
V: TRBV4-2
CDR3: CASSQLVSADEQYF

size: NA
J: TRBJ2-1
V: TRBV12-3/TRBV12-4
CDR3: CASRSAGTTNYNEQFF

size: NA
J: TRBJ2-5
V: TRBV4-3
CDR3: CASSQEDRGLETQYF

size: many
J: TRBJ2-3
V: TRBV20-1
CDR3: CSASPLRASGTSTDTQYF

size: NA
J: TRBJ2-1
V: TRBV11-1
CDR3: CASLNRDRDYNEQFF

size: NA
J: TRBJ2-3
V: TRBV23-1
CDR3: CASSQSRQGEDTQYF

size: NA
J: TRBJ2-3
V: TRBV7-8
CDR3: CASSPRLAGGTDTQYF

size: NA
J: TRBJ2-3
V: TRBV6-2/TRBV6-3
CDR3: CASTQRGTSGRTDTQYF

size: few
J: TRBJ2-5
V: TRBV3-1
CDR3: CASMAGAVQETQYF

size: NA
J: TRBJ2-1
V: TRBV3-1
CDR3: CASSPGTSGAYNEQFF

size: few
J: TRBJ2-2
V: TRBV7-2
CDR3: CASSLRARGLGTGELFF

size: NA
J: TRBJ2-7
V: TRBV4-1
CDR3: CASSHQGDEQYF

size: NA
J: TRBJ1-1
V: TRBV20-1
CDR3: CSARDSRTGLEAFF

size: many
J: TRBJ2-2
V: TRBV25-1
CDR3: CASSAGQGGTGELFF

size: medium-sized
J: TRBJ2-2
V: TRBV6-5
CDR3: CASTPGLAVNTGELFF

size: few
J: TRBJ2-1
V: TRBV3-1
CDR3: CASSQTAGGAEQFF

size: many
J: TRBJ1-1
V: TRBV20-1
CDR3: CSAIRQGGTEAFF

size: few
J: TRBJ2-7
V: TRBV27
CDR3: CASGPWQDDEQYF

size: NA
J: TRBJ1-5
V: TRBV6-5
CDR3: CASSYSLNQPQHF

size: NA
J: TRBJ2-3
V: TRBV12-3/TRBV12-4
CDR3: CASRALLAGTTDTQYF

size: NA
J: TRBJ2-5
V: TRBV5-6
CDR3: CASRDREQTQYF

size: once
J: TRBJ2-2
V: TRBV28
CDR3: CASRRRRPNTGELFF

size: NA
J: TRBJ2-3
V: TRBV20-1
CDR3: CSAGRQGYSDTQYF

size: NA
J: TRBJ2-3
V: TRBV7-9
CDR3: CASSLDGQGTDTQYF

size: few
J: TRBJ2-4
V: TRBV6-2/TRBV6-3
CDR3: CASSQWDGENIQYF

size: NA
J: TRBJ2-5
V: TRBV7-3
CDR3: CASSLNSQETQYF

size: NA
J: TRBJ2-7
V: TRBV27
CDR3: CASRPGQGNEQYF

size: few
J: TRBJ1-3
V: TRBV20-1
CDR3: CSARDLVSPGNTIYF

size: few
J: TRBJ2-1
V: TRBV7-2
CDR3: CASSLVSGNNEQFF

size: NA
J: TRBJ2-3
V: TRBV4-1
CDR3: CASSQGPLFTLAEQRSTDTQYF

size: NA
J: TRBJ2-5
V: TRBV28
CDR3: CASLEGPGETQYF

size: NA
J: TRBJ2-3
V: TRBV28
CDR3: CASIKTGALTDTQYF

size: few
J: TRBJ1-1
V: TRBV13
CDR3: CASRNQGRTTYTEAFF

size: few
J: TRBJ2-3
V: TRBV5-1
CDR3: CASSSAGGPVDTQYF

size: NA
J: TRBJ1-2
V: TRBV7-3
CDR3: CASSLGSTANYGYTF

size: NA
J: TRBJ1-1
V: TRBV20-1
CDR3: CSAYTGSTEAFF

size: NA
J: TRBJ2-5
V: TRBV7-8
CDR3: CASSLVATPETQYF

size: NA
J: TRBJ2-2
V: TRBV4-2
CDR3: CASRQEGIGELFF

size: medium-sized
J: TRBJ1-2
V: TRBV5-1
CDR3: CASSRGNGYTF

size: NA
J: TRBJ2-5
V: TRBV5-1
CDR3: CARGQPQETQYF

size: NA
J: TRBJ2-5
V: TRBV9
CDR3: CASSPLAYQETQYF

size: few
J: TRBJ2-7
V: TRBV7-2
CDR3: CASSRNGVAGNYEQYF

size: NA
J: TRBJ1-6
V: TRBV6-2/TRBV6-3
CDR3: CASSWDHNSPLHF

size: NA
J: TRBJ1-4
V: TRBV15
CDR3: CASFLAGTANLSHEKLFF

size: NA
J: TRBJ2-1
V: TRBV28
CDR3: CASSLETGAYNEQFF

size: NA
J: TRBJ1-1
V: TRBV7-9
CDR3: CASSFSFRRASTEAFF